This T cell receptor (beta chain) is from a study of spatial heterogeneity in lung cancer (dated by TCRdb to about 2019). Regarding the research as a whole: Beta-chain transcripts were consistently detected in greater numbers than alpha-chain transcripts, which likely reflected higher beta-chain transcript abundance. In the raw uncorrected reads, each unique combination of TCR and UMI appeared more than ten times on average. The study quantitatively compared TCR alpha and beta repertoires across multiple tumor regions, matched nontumor lung and blood in non-small cell lung cancer. Both alpha and beta chains were TCR-sequenced in samples taken at surgery, namely 220 tumor regions, fewer than 85 matched nontumor lung samples and a few dozen PBMC samples. Nonsynonymous mutation counts, determined by whole-exome sequencing of tumor tissue, were related to features of the TCR repertoire.

Study-wide findings and limitations: Additional single-cell paired TCR alpha and beta sequencing was considered necessary to confirm, at a functional level, the hypothesis that regional TCRs recognize regional mutations. Ubiquitous expanded tumor TCRs were found in blood more often at tumor resection than at routine follow-up.

From its cysteine to its phenylalanine, the CDR3 spans 12 amino acids. The only DNA kept is the CDR3, 36 bases in frame from the first base. V loses 5 bases of germline sequence and J loses 7 bases, and the interval between the two ends is 14 bases. Reading the germline V gene (reference sequence) gives CDR1 DFQATT and CDR2 SNEGSKA. To prepare the library, 5' RACE was applied. This sample was sequenced with a NextSeq 500. The TCR library protocol attached a unique molecular identifier to each TCR cDNA molecule to allow correction of PCR and sequencing errors. The study's own analysis went as follows. TCR identification, UMI-based error correction and CDR3 extraction were performed with Decombinator tools. TCRs above a frequency of 2 per 1,000, corresponding to the top 1% of the tumor frequency distribution, were defined as expanded. Each repertoire was subsampled 100 times to 5,000 TCRs, after which Renyi diversity was computed with the R vegan package. CDR3 similarity networks were built from amino acid triplet string-kernel similarity, connecting CDR3s with pairwise similarity above 0.82. TCRdb handled the public reads itself, with Q25 trimming in fastp and clone calling in MiXCR, and kept productive beta chains. Under each unique CDR3 protein, matching rows form one entry showing the most common genes and DNA. The V and J calls here are based on TCRdb, not the publication. The sample table holds about 26,000 distinct CDR3 sequences, of which 10% to 15% were seen once. The ten largest clonotypes hold 25% of the sample.

Taken with the paper, the label for time point translates to: sample taken at primary tumor resection. Without any cell sorting, TCR sequencing was performed on whole RNA extracted either from tumor and nontumor lung tissue or from cryopreserved PBMC samples. Donors were under 95 patients with early-stage, untreated non-small cell lung cancer from the lung TRACERx cohort. Patients were selected for TCR sequencing only if sufficient RNA was available from at least two tumor regions. This clonotype was detected ten times or more. Its antigen remains undetermined. Base qualities are missing; no much larger clone stands one base away.

The rearranged chain carries TRBV20-1 and TRBJ1-2; no D gene can be assigned with confidence. Specimen: PBMCs, collected at surgery. The sequence derives from a female donor with early-stage non-small cell lung cancer. This receptor carries the CDR3 CSAEDPRSGYTF. The sequenced DNA is TGCAGTGCTGAGGATCCGAGAAGTGGCTACACCTTC.